Each of the 26 T cell receptor beta chains below was sequenced from the same sample in a study of blood T cell repertoires in COVID-19. Assay used: immunoSEQ multiplex PCR; TCRdb lists only in-frame clones, some missing. The table lists 200,000 to 250,000 clones, about 87% of them singletons. Source material: PBMCs or T cells enriched from blood (not recorded which). These receptor sequences come from a woman under 40 who had been exposed to COVID-19.

This clone was counted a single time. The chain employs TRBV5-5 and TRBJ2-7; D is undetermined. Trimming shortened V by 6 bases and J by 4 bases, and 17 bases separated the two germline ends. The CDR3 is 14 residues long. Germline V gives CDR1 SGHKS, CDR2 YYEKEE (reference sequence). Here the CDR3 reads CASKTADSAYEQYF. The CDR3 DNA reads TGTGCCAGCAAAACCGCCGACTCTGCATACGAGCAGTACTTC.

The table lists this clone with a count of one. In DNA form, the CDR3 reads TGTGCCAGCAGCCGTCTCGGGACAAGGGATTTTAAGTACTTC. This sequence encodes CASSRLGTRDFKYF. The chain combines TRBV6-5 with TRBJ2-7; possibly TRBD1 for D (6 bases). The CDR3 loop spans 14 amino acids. Germline loops: CDR1 MNHEY, CDR2 SVGAGI. Trimming removed 6 bases at V and 11 bases at J, with 23 bases between.

CDR3 loop: CASSPTGRNEQFF. The CDR3 region has the DNA TGCGCCAGCAGTCCTACAGGGCGGAATGAGCAGTTCTTC. The V call is TRBV10-1, the J call TRBJ2-1; possible D gene TRBD1, 6 bases. The germline gives CDR1 WNHNN, CDR2 SYGVQD (reference sequence). V was pared by 5 bases and J by 7 bases, with 12 bases between. This CDR3 has 13 amino acids.

V is TRBV2 and J is TRBJ1-1; 7 nucleotides line up with TRBD1. Germline V gene data show CDR1 as SNHLY and CDR2 as FYNNEI. The length of the CDR3 is 15 residues. J was trimmed by 0 bases and V by 2 bases; bases with no gene match: 3. Here the CDR3 DNA reads TGTGCCAGCAGTGAACAGGGGGGAATGAACACTGAAGCTTTCTTT. Translation: CASSEQGGMNTEAFF.

The chain recombines TRBV5-6 with TRBJ1-2, with D hard to call. Germline V lookup: CDR1 SGHDT, CDR2 YYEEEE. The V gene lost 0 bases and the J gene lost 6 bases, with 12 bases spanning the gap. This CDR3 spans 14 amino acids. The CDR3 sequence: CASSLAGYTNGYTF. As DNA, the CDR3 is TGTGCCAGCAGCTTGGCCGGGTATACAAATGGCTACACCTTC.

V and J are TRBV19 and TRBJ1-1; D not resolved. This CDR3 has 15 amino acids. V was shortened by 3 bases and J by 3 bases, with 14 bases between the two germline ends. Germline lookup yields CDR1 LNHDA and CDR2 SQIVND (reference sequence). CDR3 nucleotides: TGTGCCAGTAGTATTTATAGGGTAGCGCACACTGAAGCTTTCTTT. Its protein is CASSIYRVAHTEAFF.

The chain combines TRBV10-2 with TRBJ2-7; TRBD2 aligns across 9 bases. V dropped 6 bases and J dropped 4; count of bases not matched to a gene: 10. This CDR3 spans 15 amino acids. Germline lookup yields CDR1 WSHSY and CDR2 SAAADI. In DNA, the CDR3 is TGCGCCAGCAGAGCCTTAGCGGGAGTCGGATACGAGCAGTACTTC. Protein product: CASRALAGVGYEQYF.

The chain carries TRBV12-5 and TRBJ2-1; tentative D call: TRBD1 (6 bases). V lost 0 bases, J lost 3 bases, and 6 bases lay in between. The CDR3 has 14 residues. CDR1 is LGHNT, CDR2 FRNRAP, per germline. As DNA, the CDR3 is TGTGCTAGTGGTTTGGTACAGGGCTACAATGAGCAGTTCTTC. It translates to CASGLVQGYNEQFF.

This chain connects TRBV28 to TRBJ2-7, with TRBD1 identical over 8 bases. The V gene's germline CDR1 is MDHEN and CDR2 SYDVKM. V lost 4 bases, J lost 4 bases, and 12 bases stayed unmatched. The CDR3 covers 16 residues. The CDR3 region has the DNA TGTGCCAGCAGTTCCGAGCCTCCAGGGGGCGCGTACGAGCAGTACTTC. Residues: CASSSEPPGGAYEQYF.

In this sample, this clone turned up once. This chain connects TRBV9 to TRBJ2-1, with D maybe TRBD2 (7 bases). V lost 0 bases and J 0 bases, leaving 10 bases between the germline ends. Germline V lookup: CDR1 SGDLS, CDR2 YYNGEE. The CDR3 totals 16 residues. CDR3 nucleotides: TGTGCCAGCAGCGTAGGTGCGGGGGCCTCCTACAATGAGCAGTTCTTC. Protein sequence: CASSVGAGASYNEQFF.

The V gene is TRBV5-1, the J gene TRBJ1-2; 7 bases are a match to TRBD1. CDR1 is SGHRS and CDR2 is YFSETQ in the germline V gene. This CDR3 has 15 amino acids. Trimming at V came to 0 bases and at J to 4 bases, leaving 6 bases not matched to a gene. The CDR3 DNA sequence: TGCGCCAGCAGCTTGGGGGACAGTCTGGCCTATGGCTACACCTTC. Translation: CASSLGDSLAYGYTF.

This clone was seen more than once but under ten times. The V call is TRBV29-1, the J call TRBJ1-2; 9 bases agree with TRBD1. In germline, CDR1 is SQVTM, CDR2 ANQGSEA. The CDR3 runs to 13 residues. Trimming removed 8 bases from V and 2 bases from J; junction bases left unmatched: 6. This chain's CDR3 is CSTQGAPNYGYTF. In DNA, the CDR3 is TGCAGCACACAGGGGGCGCCGAACTATGGCTACACCTTC.

The chain is built from TRBV7-3 and TRBJ2-3, with 7 bases lining up with TRBD2. Germline assignment: CDR1 SGHTA and CDR2 FQGTGA. V lost 6 bases, J lost 0 bases, and 9 bases stayed unmatched. The CDR3 extends over 16 amino acids. This chain's CDR3 is CASSFNGGGSTDTQYF. CDR3 nucleotides: TGTGCCAGCAGTTTTAACGGCGGGGGAAGCACAGATACGCAGTATTTT.

This rearrangement joins TRBV5-6 to TRBJ1-1, with 10 bases matching TRBD1. This CDR3 is built from 13 residues. J lost 4 bases, V lost 5 bases, and 2 bases had no gene match. The V gene's germline CDR1 is SGHDT and CDR2 YYEEEE. The CDR3 sequence is CASSRTGGTEAFF. Written as DNA, the CDR3 is TGTGCCAGCAGTAGGACAGGGGGCACTGAAGCTTTCTTT.

The rearrangement joins TRBV2 to TRBJ1-5, with 10 bases that match TRBD1. J was trimmed by 6 bases and V by 3 bases; bases with no gene match: 17. There are 19 residues in the CDR3. Looked up from germline, CDR1 is SNHLY and CDR2 is FYNNEI. The CDR3 loop reads CASSDRGAGTGEFFQPQHF. The CDR3 region has the DNA TGTGCCAGCAGTGATAGGGGGGCCGGGACAGGGGAATTCTTTCAGCCCCAGCATTTT.

The chain recombines TRBV3-1 (or the pseudogene TRBV3-2) with TRBJ2-7; 12 positions match TRBD2. In germline, CDR1 is LGHDT, CDR2 YNNKEL (reference sequence). Trimming removed 0 bases from V and 8 bases from J; junction bases left unmatched: 8. CDR3 size: 16 residues. CDR3 amino acids: CASSQDPSGRGRKQYF. The CDR3 DNA follows: TGTGCCAGCAGCCAAGACCCTAGCGGGAGGGGACGTAAGCAGTACTTC.

The chain's CDR3 is CASSLGRGRNTEAFF. The CDR3 nucleotides are TGCGCCAGCAGCTTGGGCAGGGGACGGAACACTGAAGCTTTCTTT. The J gene is TRBJ1-1, the V gene TRBV5-1; D is possibly TRBD1 (6 bases). The length of the CDR3 is 15 residues. The V gene lost 0 bases and the J gene lost 1 base, with 10 bases spanning the gap. Per the germline V gene, CDR1 is SGHRS and CDR2 is YFSETQ. The full variable domain, rest sourced from reference TRBV5-1 and TRBJ1-1, is KAGVTQTPRYLIKTRGQQVTLSCSPISGHRSVSWYQQTPGQGLQFLFEYFSETQRNKGNFPGRFSGRQFSNSRSEMNVSTLELGDSALYLCASSLGRGRNTEAFFGQGTRLTVV.

This chain links TRBV7-2 with TRBJ2-1; the match to TRBD2 covers 8 bases. This CDR3 comprises 16 residues. The ends lost 2 bases at V and 2 bases at J; junction bases unmatched: 5. Per germline, CDR1 SGHTA and CDR2 FQGNSA. Here the CDR3 reads CASSLPGTRPYNEQFF. The CDR3 DNA reads TGTGCCAGCAGCTTACCCGGGACTAGACCCTACAATGAGCAGTTCTTC. Together with reference TRBV7-2 and TRBJ2-1, the CDR3 gives the full variable domain: GAGVSQSPSNKVTEKGKDVELRCDPISGHTALYWYRQSLGQGLEFLIYFQGNSAPDKSGLPSDRFSAERTGGSVSTLTIQRTQQEDSAVYLCASSLPGTRPYNEQFFGPGTRLTVL.

The rearrangement joins TRBV30 to TRBJ1-5; weak D call: TRBD1 (6 bases). CDR3 length: 13 amino acids. CDR1 is GTSNPN and CDR2 is SVGIG in the germline V gene (reference sequence). Between the trimmed V and J ends, which lost 3 bases and 4 bases, there was a span of 10 bases. The chain's CDR3 is CAWSGTPNQPQHF. The CDR3 nucleotides are TGTGCCTGGAGCGGGACACCAAATCAGCCCCAGCATTTT.

CDR3 in DNA: TGTGCCAGCTCACCCCACAGGGGAAAGGTCTCCTACGAGCAGTACTTC. Translation gives CASSPHRGKVSYEQYF. This chain links TRBV18 with TRBJ2-7; 7 bases fit TRBD1. The CDR3 contains 16 residues. V lost 3 bases to trimming and J lost 0 bases; unmatched junction nucleotides: 8. In germline, CDR1 is KGHSH, CDR2 LQKENI.

The V and J genes are TRBV29-1 and TRBJ1-6; tentative D call: TRBD1 (6 bases). The CDR3 has 14 amino acids. CDR1 is SQVTM, CDR2 ANQGSEA, per germline. The germline V and J ends were trimmed by 5 bases and 8 bases, with 16 bases remaining between them. This CDR3 reads CSVKAGAGDSPLHF. The CDR3 bases are TGCAGCGTTAAGGCGGGGGCAGGGGATTCACCCCTCCACTTT.

The chain links TRBV27 to TRBJ2-7, with 9 positions matching TRBD1. CDR3 length: 14 amino acids. CDR1 MNHEY and CDR2 SMNVEV come from the germline V gene (reference sequence). Trimming took 2 bases from V and 6 from J; bases not matched to a gene: 5. The CDR3, as DNA: TGTGCCAGCAGTTTAAGGCGGACAGGGGCCGAGCAGTACTTC. Translation: CASSLRRTGAEQYF.

This rearrangement joins TRBV6-1 to TRBJ1-2; tentatively, D is TRBD1 (5 bases). The CDR3 consists of 14 residues. Germline assignment: CDR1 MNHNS and CDR2 SASEGT. V lost 2 bases, J lost 7 bases, and 14 bases lay in between. This CDR3 reads CASSEFRQGSGYTF. The DNA for the CDR3 is TGTGCCAGCAGTGAATTCCGGCAGGGAAGTGGCTACACCTTC.

The chain couples TRBV30 to TRBJ1-2; 8 bases agree with TRBD1. CDR3 length equals 13 residues. J gave up 6 bases and V 3 bases, and 6 bases lay outside the gene matches. Looked up from germline, CDR1 is GTSNPN and CDR2 is SVGIG (reference sequence). The CDR3 region has the DNA TGTGCCTGGAGAATGAACAGGGGGGATGGCTACACCTTC. It yields the protein CAWRMNRGDGYTF.

This clone has only one observation. The gene calls are TRBV5-6 and TRBJ1-3; 9 bases are a match to TRBD1. CDR1 and CDR2 from the germline V gene are SGHDT and YYEEEE. CDR3 size: 17 residues. Unmatched junction bases numbered 9, after V lost 4 bases and J lost 1 base. The DNA for the CDR3 is TGTGCCAGCAGCGCGGACAGGGGAGGATTGTCTGGAAACACCATATATTTT. Its translation: CASSADRGGLSGNTIYF.

The rearrangement uses TRBV5-6 and TRBJ2-1; tentative D call: TRBD2 (6 bases). The CDR3 contains 16 residues. Between the trimmed V and J ends, which lost 0 bases and 2 bases, there was a span of 12 bases. CDR1 is SGHDT and CDR2 is YYEEEE in the germline V gene. In nucleotides, the CDR3 is TGTGCCAGCAGCTTGGTGGCCGGGGGAACCTACAATGAGCAGTTCTTC. Its protein is CASSLVAGGTYNEQFF. Full variable domain (missing parts from reference TRBV5-6 and TRBJ2-1): DAGVTQSPTHLIKTRGQQVTLRCSPKSGHDTVSWYQQALGQGPQFIFQYYEEEERQRGNFPDRFSGHQFPNYSSELNVNALLLGDSALYLCASSLVAGGTYNEQFFGPGTRLTVL.